These T cell receptor beta chains were read from a single sample in a study of T-cell memory formation after mild COVID-19. TCRdb used MiXCR to reprocess the 5' RACE reads, holding one entry per CDR3 protein. Among more than 300,000 distinct CDR3 sequences, around a fifth were seen once, and the ten largest hold roughly 23%. Sequencing was performed on PBMCs or a T cell subset sorted from them (not recorded which). The receptors were sampled from a young man who had mild COVID-19 (a few samples of this study predate the infection). Cell type and time point are not known. The CDR3 runs from the conserved cysteine through the conserved F or W. A D gene is named only where the DNA matches it firmly. Size values are once, few and many counts, or a class for expanded clones, and some rows have none.

CDR3 DNA: TGTGCCAGCAGTTCTGGGGGGAATGAGCAGTTCTTC
CDR3 protein: CASSSGGNEQFF
J gene: TRBJ2-1
D gene: .
V gene: TRBV11-3
clone size: .

CDR3 DNA: TGTGCCAGCAGCTCCGGGACAGGGCTATTCAATGAGCAGTTCTTC
CDR3 protein: CASSSGTGLFNEQFF
J gene: TRBJ2-1
D gene: TRBD1
V gene: TRBV11-2
clone size: .

CDR3 DNA: TGCGCCAGCAGCCAAGGGGGACTAGCGGGAAGGGAGACCCAGTACTTC
CDR3 protein: CASSQGGLAGRETQYF
J gene: TRBJ2-5
D gene: TRBD2
V gene: TRBV4-1
clone size: .

CDR3 DNA: TGTGCCAGCAGCTTTGCGGGCCGGGAGACCCAGTACTTC
CDR3 protein: CASSFAGRETQYF
J gene: TRBJ2-5
D gene: .
V gene: TRBV7-2
clone size: .

CDR3 DNA: TGTGCCACCCCCGGGACAGGGAACACTGAAGCTTTCTTT
CDR3 protein: CATPGTGNTEAFF
J gene: TRBJ1-1
D gene: TRBD1
V gene: TRBV24-1
clone size: .

CDR3 DNA: TGTGCCAGCAGTGAATGGGGCGCCTCTGGGGCCAACGTCCTGACTTTC
CDR3 protein: CASSEWGASGANVLTF
J gene: TRBJ2-6
D gene: .
V gene: TRBV25-1
clone size: .

CDR3 DNA: TGTGCCAGCAGCCGCGGGACCCTCACAGATACGCAGTATTTT
CDR3 protein: CASSRGTLTDTQYF
J gene: TRBJ2-3
D gene: .
V gene: TRBV11-2
clone size: few

CDR3 DNA: TGTGCCAGCAGCCCGACAGCCTATGTCTACACCTTC
CDR3 protein: CASSPTAYVYTF
J gene: TRBJ1-2
D gene: .
V gene: TRBV7-2
clone size: once

CDR3 DNA: TGTGCCAGCAGTTACTCGATAGGTGGGGGGGCCTCCTACGAGCAGTACTTC
CDR3 protein: CASSYSIGGGASYEQYF
J gene: TRBJ2-7
D gene: .
V gene: TRBV6-5
clone size: few

CDR3 DNA: TGTGCCAGCAGTTTAGGGGGTGGCGAGACTGAAGCTTTCTTT
CDR3 protein: CASSLGGGETEAFF
J gene: TRBJ1-1
D gene: .
V gene: TRBV27
clone size: .

CDR3 DNA: TGTGCCAGCAGCCTGCCCGCTAGCGGGGGATCTTACGAGCAGTACTTC
CDR3 protein: CASSLPASGGSYEQYF
J gene: TRBJ2-7
D gene: TRBD2
V gene: TRBV7-2
clone size: .

CDR3 DNA: TGTGCCAGCAGCGCCTCACTAGCGGACCACACAGATACGCAGTATTTT
CDR3 protein: CASSASLADHTDTQYF
J gene: TRBJ2-3
D gene: TRBD2
V gene: TRBV9
clone size: few

CDR3 DNA: TGTGCCAGCAGCCCCGACCTCTCGGCAGGCCGAGCTTTCTTT
CDR3 protein: CASSPDLSAGRAFF
J gene: TRBJ1-1
D gene: .
V gene: TRBV7-2
clone size: few